This passage covers 20 T cell receptor beta chains from one sample sequenced in a study of shared T cell receptors in the human thymus. Some clones are missing from TCRdb's copy, which holds only in-frame ones; the method was immunoSEQ multiplex PCR. This repertoire shows around 67,000 clones, roughly 96% found once; its top ten account for around 0.033%. Sequenced: thymocytes. Receptors were obtained from a human donor.

This chain joins TRBV27 and TRBJ1-2; weak D call: TRBD1 (6 bases). The CDR3 is 16 residues long. Per germline, CDR1 MNHEY and CDR2 SMNVEV (reference sequence). V dropped 1 base and J dropped 4 bases, with 16 bases sitting between them. The DNA for the CDR3 is TGTGCCAGCAGTTTATACAGGGACGGCCTGTTCTATGGCTACACCTTC. This gives the protein CASSLYRDGLFYGYTF.

The chain is built from TRBV10-3 and TRBJ1-1; D is unresolved. The CDR3 runs 17 residues. Trimming removed 2 bases from V and 0 bases from J, with 16 bases in between. Germline lookup yields CDR1 ENHRY and CDR2 SYGVKD. CDR3 bases: TGTGCCATCAGTGAGGTTAACGGGGAGGGCATGAACACTGAAGCTTTCTTT. Protein: CAISEVNGEGMNTEAFF.

The chain recombines TRBV7-4 with TRBJ2-2; D gene ambiguous. CDR3 length: 14 residues. Looked up from germline, CDR1 is SGHVT and CDR2 is SQSDAQ. V lost 2 bases and J lost 7, with 11 bases in between. The CDR3 bases are TGTGCCAGCAGCTTATATAATAGCAGCGGGGAGCTGTTTTTT. Amino acids: CASSLYNSSGELFF.

The chain couples TRBV7-6 to TRBJ1-2; possibly TRBD1 for D (5 bases). This CDR3 region has 16 residues. CDR1 is SGHVS and CDR2 is FNYEAQ in the germline V gene. V lost 1 base, J lost 0 bases, and 12 bases lay in between. The CDR3, as DNA: TGTGCCAGCAGCTTAGGCACAGGAGGTGCTAACTATGGCTACACCTTC. Encoded protein: CASSLGTGGANYGYTF. Full variable domain (outside the CDR3, taken from reference TRBV7-6 and TRBJ1-2): GAGVSQSPRYKVTKRGQDVALRCDPISGHVSLYWYRQALGQGPEFLTYFNYEAQQDKSGLPNDRFSAERPEGSISTLTIQRTEQRDSAMYRCASSLGTGGANYGYTFGSGTRLTVV.

This sequence joins TRBV5-5 and TRBJ2-5; 10 nucleotides agree with TRBD2. This CDR3 is 16 amino acids long. The trim removed 4 bases at V and 3 bases at J, leaving 9 bases unmatched. The germline gives CDR1 SGHKS, CDR2 YYEKEE (reference sequence). The CDR3 coding sequence is TGTGCCAGCAGCCCGGTGCTAGCGGGGGAAAAAGAGACCCAGTACTTC. This translates into CASSPVLAGEKETQYF. The full variable domain, in which reference TRBV5-5 and TRBJ2-5 provide the parts outside the CDR3, is DAGVTQSPTHLIKTRGQQVTLRCSPISGHKSVSWYQQVLGQGPQFIFQYYEKEERGRGNFPDRFSARQFPNYSSELNVNALLLGDSALYLCASSPVLAGEKETQYFGPGTRLLVL.

The V gene is TRBV14, the J gene TRBJ1-1; tentative D call: TRBD1 (5 bases). The CDR3 sequence is 15 residues long. The germline V and J ends were trimmed by 4 bases and 5 bases, with 17 bases remaining between them. Looked up from germline, CDR1 is SGHDN and CDR2 is FVKESK. CDR3 protein: CASSPKRGRTTEAFF. CDR3 nucleotide sequence: TGTGCCAGCAGCCCGAAGCGGGGGAGGACTACTGAAGCTTTCTTT.

The rearrangement joins TRBV4-3 to TRBJ2-5, with 13 positions matching TRBD2. CDR1 is LGHNA and CDR2 is YSLEER in the germline V gene. The CDR3 runs to 17 residues. Trimming removed 0 bases from V and 8 bases from J; junction bases left unmatched: 9. The CDR3 nucleotides read TGCGCCAGCAGCCAAGAGCCAACTAGCGGGGGGGCCCTCACCCAGTACTTC. It encodes CASSQEPTSGGALTQYF.

The V gene is TRBV27, the J gene TRBJ1-2; D gene uncertain. The V gene's germline CDR1 is MNHEY and CDR2 SMNVEV (reference sequence). V was pared by 4 bases and J by 3 bases, with 15 bases between. The length of the CDR3 is 15 residues. CDR3 DNA: TGTGCCAGCAGTTACCTCCGGGAGGCTGACTATGGCTACACCTTC. Protein product: CASSYLREADYGYTF.

Written as DNA, the CDR3 is TGTGCCAGCAGCCCGACACGCAACTATAATTCACCCCTCCACTTT. Translated: CASSPTRNYNSPLHF. V and J are TRBV7-8 and TRBJ1-6; no clear D. The germline V and J ends were trimmed by 5 bases and 3 bases, with 11 bases remaining between them. The V gene's germline CDR1 is SGHVS and CDR2 FQNEAQ. The CDR3 contains 15 residues.

The CDR3 is CASPRDRFYEQYF. The DNA for the CDR3 is TGTGCCTCCCCTCGGGACCGATTCTACGAGCAGTACTTC. This chain uses TRBV19 with TRBJ2-7; D possibly uses TRBD1 or TRBD2 (5 bases each). V dropped 11 bases and J dropped 3 bases, with 17 bases sitting between them. Germline loops: CDR1 LNHDA, CDR2 SQIVND (reference sequence). This CDR3 contains 13 residues.

The chain uses TRBV6-6 and TRBJ2-3; D is uncertain. The CDR3 has 16 residues. CDR1 and CDR2 from the germline V gene are MNHNY and SVGAGI (reference sequence). The V and J ends lost 7 bases and 0 bases respectively, with 17 bases between them. The CDR3 nucleotides are TGTGCCAGCACCAAAACGGGTCAGCCGAGCACAGATACGCAGTATTTT. Amino acids: CASTKTGQPSTDTQYF.

The genes are TRBV4-1 and TRBJ1-1, with D unclear. This CDR3 contains 12 residues. Trimming cost V 3 bases and J 3 bases, with 5 bases left between them. Germline V CDR1 and CDR2: MGHRA, YSYEKL. DNA for the CDR3: TGCGCCAGCAGCCAGCCGGACACTGAAGCTTTCTTT. Translation: CASSQPDTEAFF.

This clone came up once. The J gene is TRBJ2-2, the V gene TRBV6-1; no definite D call. The CDR3 is 15 residues long. V lost 3 bases, J lost 0 bases, and 8 bases lay in between. Germline assignment: CDR1 MNHNS and CDR2 SASEGT. For the CDR3, the DNA is TGTGCCAGCAGTGAGTCCGGCGCGAACACCGGGGAGCTGTTTTTT. Amino acids: CASSESGANTGELFF.

The CDR3 sequence is CASSQVGQTNYGYTF. Here the CDR3 DNA reads TGCGCCAGCAGCCAGGTCGGGCAGACCAACTATGGCTACACCTTC. The chain is built from TRBV5-1 and TRBJ1-2; no clear D gene. The V gene lost 4 bases and the J gene lost 2 bases, with 15 bases spanning the gap. The germline CDR1 and CDR2 sequences are SGHRS and YFSETQ. CDR3 length: 15 residues.

The chain combines TRBV19 with TRBJ1-2; D may be TRBD1 (5 bases). The CDR3 is 14 amino acids. V was pared by 5 bases and J by 6 bases, with 16 bases between. The germline CDR1 and CDR2 sequences are LNHDA and SQIVND (reference sequence). The CDR3 sequence: CASSRTRDLNGYTF. CDR3 coding DNA: TGTGCCAGTAGTCGCACCCGGGACCTCAATGGCTACACCTTC.

The rearrangement links TRBV19 to TRBJ2-7, with 8 bases identical to TRBD2. CDR3 length equals 13 residues. CDR1 is LNHDA, CDR2 SQIVND, per germline (reference sequence). Trimming cost V 11 bases and J 5 bases; bases outside gene matches: 11. The CDR3 reads CAVGIAGTDEQYF. CDR3 nucleotide sequence: TGTGCCGTCGGGATAGCGGGGACGGACGAGCAGTACTTC. Together with reference TRBV19 and TRBJ2-7, the CDR3 gives the full variable domain: DGGITQSPKYLFRKEGQNVTLSCEQNLNHDAMYWYRQDPGQGLRLIYYSQIVNDFQKGDIAEGYSVSREKKESFPLTVTSAQKNPTAFYLCAVGIAGTDEQYFGPGTRLTVT.

This rearrangement joins TRBV20-1 to TRBJ2-7; D not certain. The V gene lost 3 bases and the J gene lost 9 bases, with 9 bases spanning the gap. The germline V gene has CDR1 DFQATT and CDR2 SNEGSKA (reference sequence). There are 10 residues in the CDR3. The CDR3 here is CSASNLAQYF. In DNA form, the CDR3 reads TGCAGTGCTAGTAATCTGGCGCAGTACTTC.

This chain links TRBV6-5 with TRBJ2-2; D may be TRBD2 (6 bases). CDR3 length: 15 residues. From germline, CDR1 is MNHEY and CDR2 SVGAGI. The V end lost 3 bases, the J end lost 4 bases, and 12 bases lay between the germline ends. The CDR3 here is CASSYRRDPTGELFF. The CDR3 DNA sequence: TGTGCCAGCAGTTATCGGAGGGACCCCACCGGGGAGCTGTTTTTT.

The rearrangement uses TRBV10-3 and TRBJ2-1; no clear D gene. Germline loops: CDR1 ENHRY, CDR2 SYGVKD. The CDR3 consists of 16 residues. Between the trimmed V and J ends, which lost 0 bases and 2 bases, there was a span of 11 bases. The CDR3 is CAISESILATYNEQFF. CDR3 DNA sequence: TGTGCCATCAGTGAGTCGATCCTGGCTACCTACAATGAGCAGTTCTTC.

This clone has a single count. The chain links TRBV29-1 to TRBJ1-3; perhaps TRBD1 as D (5 bases). V lost 2 bases, J lost 0 bases, and 11 bases lay in between. CDR3 length equals 15 residues. Germline V CDR1 and CDR2: SQVTM, ANQGSEA. The CDR3 spells CSVEKGQISGNTIYF. The CDR3 nucleotides are TGCAGCGTTGAAAAGGGGCAGATCTCTGGAAACACCATATATTTT.